These 21 T cell receptor beta chains share one sample of origin, sequenced in a study of cytotoxic CD8 clonotypes in ibrutinib-treated CLL. Sequenced by immunoSEQ multiplex PCR; TCRdb stores in-frame clones only, minus some. Among 200,000 or so clones listed, about four fifths were seen once. The source material was PBMCs, sampled after 12 months of ibrutinib treatment. Every receptor here comes from a human donor with chronic lymphocytic leukemia.

The rearrangement uses TRBV7-8 and TRBJ2-2; 7 bases match TRBD2. V lost 3 bases to trimming and J lost 7 bases; unmatched junction nucleotides: 8. CDR1 is SGHVS, CDR2 FQNEAQ, per germline. CDR3 size: 15 residues. The CDR3 is CASSFWREKDGELFF. CDR3 bases: TGTGCCAGCAGCTTTTGGCGGGAGAAGGACGGGGAGCTGTTTTTT. The full variable domain, in which reference TRBV7-8 and TRBJ2-2 provide the parts outside the CDR3, is GAGVSQSPRYKVAKRGQDVALRCDPISGHVSLFWYQQALGQGPEFLTYFQNEAQLDKSGLPSDRFFAERPEGSVSTLKIQRTQQEDSAVYLCASSFWREKDGELFFGEGSRLTVL.

This clone was recorded only once. The chain employs TRBV29-1 and TRBJ2-3; D perhaps matches TRBD2 (6 bases). Trimming removed 0 bases from V and 3 bases from J, with 13 bases in between. This CDR3 has 15 amino acids. Germline assignment: CDR1 SQVTM and CDR2 ANQGSEA. This CDR3 is CSVEDTLAGTDTQYF. The CDR3 DNA sequence: TGCAGCGTTGAAGACACACTAGCCGGGACAGATACGCAGTATTTT.

The CDR3 reads CASKTTGGPYEQYF. The CDR3 region has the DNA TGTGCCAGCAAGACCACAGGGGGGCCCTACGAGCAGTACTTC. The chain combines TRBV27 with TRBJ2-7; 8 positions match TRBD1. Germline V gene lookup returns CDR1 MNHEY and CDR2 SMNVEV (reference sequence). This CDR3 region has 14 residues. J gave up 2 bases and V 7 bases, and 7 bases lay outside the gene matches.

The CDR3 is CASSLGQEAFEAFF. The DNA for the CDR3 is TGTGCCAGCAGCTTGGGACAGGAAGCCTTTGAAGCTTTCTTT. The V and J genes are TRBV7-8 and TRBJ1-1; TRBD1 matches at 8 bases. The junction had 7 bases not matched to a gene; V was cut back by 3 bases and J by 7 bases. The germline CDR1 and CDR2 sequences are SGHVS and FQNEAQ. The CDR3 sequence is 14 residues long.

This rearrangement joins TRBV7-9 to TRBJ1-2; TRBD1 is a possible D gene (6 bases). Between the trimmed V and J ends, which lost 3 bases and 9 bases, there was a span of 17 bases. The CDR3 runs 14 residues. The V gene's germline CDR1 is SEHNR and CDR2 FQNEAQ (reference sequence). The CDR3 sequence is CASSFPPGAKSYTF. CDR3 nucleotide sequence: TGTGCCAGCAGCTTCCCCCCAGGGGCGAAAAGCTACACCTTC.

CDR3 in amino acids: CASSPRDTHQPQHF. As DNA, the CDR3 is TGTGCCAGCAGTCCCAGGGATACCCATCAGCCCCAGCATTTT. The chain has TRBV27 and TRBJ1-5, with D possibly TRBD1 on 5 matching bases. The V gene's germline CDR1 is MNHEY and CDR2 SMNVEV (reference sequence). The CDR3 contains 14 residues. Deletions cut 5 bases from V and 5 bases from J, with 13 bases between.

V usage is TRBV7-9 and J usage is TRBJ1-1; D call uncertain. The V end was cut by 6 bases, the J end by 10 bases, with 18 bases between. CDR3 length: 13 amino acids. Germline values: CDR1 SEHNR, CDR2 FQNEAQ (reference sequence). Here the CDR3 reads CASRETGPAGAFF. The DNA of the CDR3 is TGTGCCAGCAGGGAGACGGGCCCCGCCGGAGCTTTCTTT.

V and J are TRBV10-1 and TRBJ1-2; no firm D call. Trimming shortened V by 3 bases and J by 2 bases, and 19 bases separated the two germline ends. This CDR3 contains 17 residues. From germline, CDR1 is WNHNN and CDR2 SYGVQD (reference sequence). CDR3 bases: TGCGCCAGCAGTGATTCCCCCCTGGGGATGGGGAACTATGGCTACACCTTC. It encodes CASSDSPLGMGNYGYTF.

CDR3 sequence (DNA): TGTGCCAGCAGTTTCTCTGACGTGGAAAAACTGTTTTTT. Protein sequence: CASSFSDVEKLFF. The rearrangement joins TRBV27 to TRBJ1-4; D is unclear. The CDR3 is 13 residues long. V was shortened by 3 bases and J by 8 bases, with 10 bases between the two germline ends. The germline V gene has CDR1 MNHEY and CDR2 SMNVEV (reference sequence).

The chain recombines TRBV7-9 with TRBJ1-2; D is unclear. The V and J ends lost 0 bases and 7 bases respectively, with 12 bases between them. CDR3 length equals 14 residues. Germline values: CDR1 SEHNR, CDR2 FQNEAQ (reference sequence). The CDR3 DNA sequence: TGTGCCAGCAGCTTAGCAGAGGGATCGATTGGCTACACCTTC. It encodes CASSLAEGSIGYTF.

This clone was counted a few times. The rearrangement joins TRBV6-4 to TRBJ2-1; D is unclear. This CDR3 is 14 amino acids long. Germline V lookup: CDR1 MRHNA, CDR2 SNTAGT. Between the trimmed V and J ends, which lost 3 bases and 9 bases, there was a span of 15 bases. CDR3 protein: CASSEMTERSEQFF. DNA of the CDR3: TGTGCCAGCAGTGAGATGACGGAAAGGAGTGAGCAGTTCTTC.

Turning to this clone: The same CDR3 is also encoded by other DNA sequences in this sample. The chain is built from TRBV30 and TRBJ1-5; no firm D call. In germline, CDR1 is GTSNPN, CDR2 SVGIG (reference sequence). V lost 0 bases, J lost 4 bases, and 7 bases lay in between. This CDR3 is 13 amino acids long. The CDR3 loop reads CAWSVRANQPQHF. CDR3 DNA: TGTGCCTGGAGTGTACGGGCGAATCAGCCCCAGCATTTT.

CDR3: CASRGRKEQYF. The CDR3 DNA is TGCGCCAGCAGGGGACGTAAAGAGCAGTACTTC. This rearrangement joins TRBV4-1 to TRBJ2-7; either TRBD1 or TRBD2 may fit D (5 bases each). Trimming pared 6 bases from V and 7 bases from J, leaving 10 bases between. The CDR3 has 11 residues. The germline V gene encodes CDR1 MGHRA and CDR2 YSYEKL.

The chain carries TRBV2 and TRBJ1-2, with D possibly TRBD1 on 5 matching bases. The CDR3 length is 13 residues. Looked up from germline, CDR1 is SNHLY and CDR2 is FYNNEI. Trimming removed 6 bases from V and 6 bases from J, with 14 bases in between. CDR3 nucleotides: TGTGCCAGCAGAGTGGACATTGCAAATGGCTACACCTTC. Its protein is CASRVDIANGYTF.

CDR3 amino acids: CASSVRGAAPQYF. The CDR3 region has the DNA TGTGCCAGTAGTGTGCGTGGGGCTGCTCCACAGTACTTC. The genes are TRBV19 and TRBJ2-4; D may be TRBD1 (5 bases). Germline CDR1 and CDR2: LNHDA and SQIVND (reference sequence). V was cut by 5 bases and J by 13 bases, with 18 bases left in between. The CDR3 has 13 amino acids.

This chain uses TRBV5-4 with TRBJ2-1, with 8 positions matching TRBD2. The CDR3 is made up of 15 amino acids. From germline, CDR1 is SGHNT and CDR2 YYREEE (reference sequence). V shed 2 bases, J shed 2 bases, and the junction held 3 bases outside the gene matches. CDR3 protein: CASSLALAAYNEQFF. For the CDR3, the DNA is TGTGCCAGCAGCTTAGCACTAGCGGCCTACAATGAGCAGTTCTTC.

The chain employs TRBV5-8 and TRBJ1-4; TRBD1 aligns across 7 bases. The V and J ends lost 4 bases and 7 bases, in that order; junction bases with no gene match: 13. Germline V gives CDR1 SGHTS, CDR2 YDEGEE. This CDR3 region has 16 residues. The CDR3 DNA reads TGTGCCAGCAGCGCCGGAACAGGGGCTGGGTCTGAAAAACTGTTTTTT. Protein: CASSAGTGAGSEKLFF. The full variable domain, its missing parts supplied by reference TRBV5-8 and TRBJ1-4, is EAGVTQSPTHLIKTRGQQATLRCSPISGHTSVYWYQQALGLGLQFLLWYDEGEERNRGNFPPRFSGRQFPNYSSELNVNALELEDSALYLCASSAGTGAGSEKLFFGSGTQLSVL.

The chain combines TRBV25-1 with TRBJ2-7; 7 nucleotides agree with TRBD2. This CDR3 is 12 amino acids long. V lost 2 bases to trimming and J lost 5 bases; unmatched junction nucleotides: 0. Germline V gives CDR1 MGHDK, CDR2 SYGVNS. Here the CDR3 DNA reads TGTGCCAGCAGTGAACGGGGGGACGAGCAGTACTTC. This codes for CASSERGDEQYF.

The chain carries TRBV5-1 and TRBJ1-1; maybe TRBD1 (6 bases). Trimming took 6 bases from V and 1 from J, leaving 19 bases between them. CDR1 SGHRS and CDR2 YFSETQ come from the germline V gene. The CDR3 is 16 residues long. CDR3 DNA: TGCGCCAGCACCTCAAATCCGGGGGGCTGGAACACTGAAGCTTTCTTT. It encodes CASTSNPGGWNTEAFF.

The V gene is TRBV6-1, the J gene TRBJ2-7; 7 bases fit TRBD1. With V trimmed by 4 bases and J by 3 bases, 9 bases remained unmatched. This CDR3 is built from 15 residues. Germline lookup yields CDR1 MNHNS and CDR2 SASEGT. CDR3 nucleotides: TGTGCCAGCAGTGCTTGGGGACAGATTGGCTACGAGCAGTACTTC. Protein product: CASSAWGQIGYEQYF.

CDR3 loop: CASSQSGTSLYEQYF. The CDR3 coding sequence is TGTGCCAGCAGCCAGTCCGGGACTAGCCTATACGAGCAGTACTTC. V gene TRBV4-2 combines with J gene TRBJ2-7; 9 bases are shared with TRBD2. V dropped 3 bases and J dropped 4; count of bases not matched to a gene: 7. Germline V CDR1 and CDR2: LGHNA, YNFKEQ. The CDR3 is 15 residues long.